A selection of T cell receptor beta chains follows, all from one sample in a study of cytomegalovirus exposure and HLA in healthy donors. The assay was immunoSEQ multiplex PCR, and TCRdb's table has in-frame clones only and misses some. The table shows 150,000 to 200,000 clones, with around 80% occurring only once. Sequenced input: PBMCs. Receptor source: a human donor in good health. The CDR3 runs from the conserved cysteine through the conserved F or W. Fields, in order: V gene, clone size, J gene, D gene, CDR3 DNA, CDR3 protein. A D gene is named only where the DNA matches it firmly. Some rows have no size entry. The others give once, few or many, or a class for an expanded clone.

TRBV10-3,.,TRBJ1-2,.,TGTGCCATCAGTGAGTCTAAGGGGTTCGACTATGGCTACACCTTC,CAISESKGFDYGYTF
TRBV7-6,.,TRBJ1-6,TRBD1,TGTGCCAGCAGCTTAACCGGGACAGGGGTTGATTCACCCCTCCACTTT,CASSLTGTGVDSPLHF
TRBV13,few,TRBJ1-1,TRBD1,TGTGCCAGCAGCGGGGACAGGGGTAACACTGAAGCTTTCTTT,CASSGDRGNTEAFF
TRBV15,.,TRBJ2-1,TRBD1,TGTGCCACCAGCAGAGCGGGACAGGGAAACAATGAGCAGTTCTTC,CATSRAGQGNNEQFF
TRBV11-2,.,TRBJ1-1,TRBD1,TGTGCCAGCAGCCGGACAGGGACTGAAGCTTTCTTT,CASSRTGTEAFF
TRBV5-1,.,TRBJ1-6,TRBD1,TGCGCCAGCAGCTTGGTTTCTTGGAGGGACAGCTATAATTCACCCCTCCACTTT,CASSLVSWRDSYNSPLHF
TRBV7-9,.,TRBJ1-5,TRBD1,TGTGCCAGCAGCTCAAACTGGGACAGGGGGATCAATCAGCCCCAGCATTTT,CASSSNWDRGINQPQHF
TRBV7-9,.,TRBJ1-1,.,TGTGCCAGCAGCTCCACAGTGAACACTGAAGCTTTCTTT,CASSSTVNTEAFF
TRBV5-1,.,TRBJ1-1,TRBD1,TGCGCCAGCAGGACAGACAGGGCGGGAGCTTTCTTT,CASRTDRAGAFF
TRBV11-1,.,TRBJ2-3,.,TGTGCCAGCAGCCCAGGCACAGATACGCAGTATTTT,CASSPGTDTQYF
TRBV7-2,.,TRBJ2-4,TRBD2,TGTGCCAGCAGCTTAGCGAGCGGGGGATTGGCCAAAAACATTCAGTACTTC,CASSLASGGLAKNIQYF
TRBV6-6,.,TRBJ2-7,TRBD1,TGTGCCAGCAGTGGGACAGCATACGAGCAGTACTTC,CASSGTAYEQYF
TRBV4-3,.,TRBJ1-3,.,TGCGCCAGCAGCCAAGATCACTCAAACTCTGGAAACACCATATATTTT,CASSQDHSNSGNTIYF
TRBV2,.,TRBJ1-5,.,TGTGCCAGCAAGAGGGGGACGGTGAACAATCAGCCCCAGCATTTT,CASKRGTVNNQPQHF
TRBV6-1,.,TRBJ2-7,TRBD1,TGTGCCAGCAGTGAAACTGGGACAGGGGGCAGCGAGCAGTACTTC,CASSETGTGGSEQYF
TRBV7-8,.,TRBJ2-7,TRBD1,TGTGCCAGCAGCTCGGGACAGGGGGGAGGATACGAGCAGTACTTC,CASSSGQGGGYEQYF
TRBV2,few,TRBJ1-2,.,TGTGCCACCGCGCGGGACAACTATGGCTACACCTTC,CATARDNYGYTF
TRBV15,.,TRBJ2-7,.,TGTGCCACCAGCAGAGAAGGAGGGCTTTCGTTCGAGCAGTACTTC,CATSREGGLSFEQYF
TRBV6-6,.,TRBJ2-7,.,TGTGCCAGCAGGTCGACAGATTCCTCCTACGAGCAGTACTTC,CASRSTDSSYEQYF
TRBV27,.,TRBJ1-4,.,TGTGCCAGCCGGAGGCCTCAGAATGAAAAACTGTTTTTT,CASRRPQNEKLFF
TRBV11-3,.,TRBJ2-2,TRBD2,TGTGCCAGCAGAGGATCATGGCCTAGCGGGGGGGCCAAGAGTCCCGGGGAGCTGTTTTTT,CASRGSWPSGGAKSPGELFF
TRBV12-5,.,TRBJ2-5,TRBD2,TGTGCTAGTGGTCGGGCGGGGGGACGGGAGACCCAGTACTTC,CASGRAGGRETQYF
TRBV11-1,.,TRBJ2-7,.,TGTGCCAGCAGCTTAGTCAGTTACGAGCAGTACTTC,CASSLVSYEQYF
TRBV7-9,once,TRBJ1-5,.,TGTGCCAGCAGCCCAAACGGCGGGGGCCAGCCCCAGCATTTT,CASSPNGGGQPQHF
TRBV5-1,.,TRBJ2-7,.,TGCGCCAGCAGCTTGATAACTGGCGCCTACAGCTCCTACGAGCAGTACTTC,CASSLITGAYSSYEQYF
TRBV28,.,TRBJ1-1,.,TGTGCCAGCCGAGGGGGGGGGAACACTGAAGCTTTCTTT,CASRGGGNTEAFF
TRBV4-3,.,TRBJ1-3,.,TGCGCCAGCAGCCAAGCCAGGGCTGGAAACACCATATATTTT,CASSQARAGNTIYF
TRBV29-1,.,TRBJ2-7,TRBD1,TGCAGCGTTGGGACAGGGGCTCTCTACGAGCAGTACTTC,CSVGTGALYEQYF
TRBV7-8,.,TRBJ1-5,.,TGTGCCAGCAGCTCCGAGGGGCCCCAGCATTTT,CASSSEGPQHF
TRBV4-2,.,TRBJ1-2,.,TGTGCCAGCAGCCAAGATGGTCCAGGATTCTATGGCTACACCTTC,CASSQDGPGFYGYTF
TRBV7-9,.,TRBJ2-1,TRBD2,TGTGCCAGCAGCATCACTAGCGCCGATGAGCAGTTCTTC,CASSITSADEQFF
TRBV13,.,TRBJ1-1,.,TGTGCCAGCAGCTTATTTGGGGCGAACACTGAAGCTTTCTTT,CASSLFGANTEAFF
TRBV29-1,.,TRBJ2-1,TRBD2,TGCAGCGTTGAAGATCTTGCTAGCGGGGGGTTAGACAATGAGCAGTTCTTC,CSVEDLASGGLDNEQFF
TRBV9,.,TRBJ1-2,.,TGTGCCAGCAGCGGACAGCTTAACTATGGCTACACCTTC,CASSGQLNYGYTF
TRBV5-6,few,TRBJ2-3,.,TGTGCCAGCAGCATACCGGGTTCGAGTACAGATACGCAGTATTTT,CASSIPGSSTDTQYF
TRBV7-8,.,TRBJ1-1,.,TGTGCCAGCAGCTTAGGTGGAGTTAACACTGAAGCTTTCTTT,CASSLGGVNTEAFF
TRBV7-9,.,TRBJ2-7,TRBD2,TGTGCCAGCAGCTTAGGGGATAGCGGGGCCGAGCAGTACTTC,CASSLGDSGAEQYF
TRBV12-5,once,TRBJ1-1,.,TGTGCTAGTGGTCCCCTTGGTGGGCGGGTCACTGAAGCTTTCTTT,CASGPLGGRVTEAFF
TRBV2,few,TRBJ2-5,TRBD2,TGTGCCAGCAGTGTCGGACTAGCGGGGAGGGAGACCCAGTACTTC,CASSVGLAGRETQYF
TRBV19,.,TRBJ2-7,.,TGTGCCACCACAAGCCGGGCAGGGGTGTACGAGCAGTACTTC,CATTSRAGVYEQYF
TRBV19,.,TRBJ2-5,.,TGTGCCAGTAGTATAGGGACAGCCCATTATGAGACCCAGTACTTC,CASSIGTAHYETQYF
TRBV4-3,few,TRBJ2-7,TRBD1,TGCGCCAGCAGCCAAGATCCTCAGGGGGCTTTCCACGAGCAGTACTTC,CASSQDPQGAFHEQYF
TRBV5-6,.,TRBJ1-1,TRBD1,TGTGCCAGCAGCCGTAGGGGGACAGGGGGGAGATCTGGTGAAGCTTTCTTT,CASSRRGTGGRSGEAFF
TRBV5-1,.,TRBJ1-1,.,TGCGCCAGCCGCAGGGAGGAGACTGAAGCTTTCTTT,CASRREETEAFF
TRBV9,.,TRBJ2-2,.,TGTGCCAGCAGCCCTCATCGAGGCGCGGTGAACACCGGGGAGCTGTTTTTT,CASSPHRGAVNTGELFF
TRBV19,.,TRBJ2-5,TRBD2,TGTGCCAGTAGTATCGGGGGGGCGACGGAGACCCAGTACTTC,CASSIGGATETQYF
TRBV7-3,.,TRBJ2-5,.,TGTGCCAGCAGCTTTCCTGGCGGGACCCAGTACTTC,CASSFPGGTQYF
TRBV27,.,TRBJ1-4,TRBD1,TGTGCCAGCAGCCAAGGGACAGGGGTTGGGGAAAAACTGTTTTTT,CASSQGTGVGEKLFF
TRBV4-1,.,TRBJ1-1,TRBD1,TGCGCCAGCAGCCGCGGACAGGCGCTGAACACTGAAGCTTTCTTT,CASSRGQALNTEAFF
TRBV15,.,TRBJ1-4,TRBD1,TGTGCCACCAGCAGGGATTACAGGGGAGGTAATGAAAAACTGTTTTTT,CATSRDYRGGNEKLFF
TRBV18,.,TRBJ2-7,.,TGTGCCAGCTCACCTCCCGGACAGCGCGTCGAGCAGTACTTC,CASSPPGQRVEQYF
TRBV7-2,.,TRBJ2-2,TRBD2,TGTGCCAGCAGCCGTAGCGGGGCCTTCGGCGGGGAGCTGTTTTTT,CASSRSGAFGGELFF
TRBV14,.,TRBJ2-7,.,TGTGCCAGCAGCCCTACGGGGGTTGGAAACACCTACGAGCAGTACTTC,CASSPTGVGNTYEQYF
TRBV18,.,TRBJ2-5,TRBD2,TGTGCCAGCTCACCCTCCTTAGCGGGGGGCCAAGAGACCCAGTACTTC,CASSPSLAGGQETQYF
TRBV5-4,.,TRBJ1-5,TRBD1,TGTGCCAGCAGCAGGACAGGGAATCAGCCCCAGCATTTT,CASSRTGNQPQHF
TRBV29-1,.,TRBJ2-7,.,TGCAGCGTTCGGCAGGGATCCTACGAGCAGTACTTC,CSVRQGSYEQYF
TRBV4-2,.,TRBJ2-3,.,TGTGCCAGCAGCCAAGACGAGGGTAGAAGGTTGTATTTT,CASSQDEGRRLYF
TRBV6-5,.,TRBJ2-7,TRBD1,TGTGCCAGCAGTATGGGACAGATCTACGAGCAGTACTTC,CASSMGQIYEQYF
TRBV2,few,TRBJ1-5,.,TGTGCCAGCAGTGAAGGGAGGGAATTGCATTTT,CASSEGRELHF
TRBV7-2,.,TRBJ1-2,.,TGTGCCAGCACCCCAGGACAGTTCAACTATGGCTACACCTTC,CASTPGQFNYGYTF